The present entry profiles one T cell receptor (beta chain) with its context. What it binds is unknown. Looked up from germline, CDR1 is SGHAT and CDR2 is FQNNGV. This CDR3 comprises 16 residues. Trimming removed 6 bases from V and 5 bases from J; junction bases left unmatched: 9. The data stem from a study of T cell responses to AZD1222 COVID-19 vaccine. Some clones are missing from TCRdb's copy, which holds only in-frame ones; the method was immunoSEQ multiplex PCR. Counted here are 85,000 to 120,000 clones, approximately 86% occurring once; the ten biggest clones make up around 5.1%. Study conclusions and caveats: Repertoires were obtained solely post-peak T cell response. Donors, mostly white British, included more females; clonal diversity was possibly underestimated.

The chain carries TRBV11-2 and TRBJ2-2; TRBD2 agrees at 10 bases. This specimen consisted of peripheral blood, obtained on day 0 of AZD1222 vaccination. This sequence originates from an adult in good health. CDR3 nucleotide sequence: TGTGCCAGCAGTCTAGGGGCTAGCGGGAGAACCGGGGAGCTGTTTTTT. It encodes CASSLGASGRTGELFF.